The present TCR beta chain was sequenced within a study of cytomegalovirus exposure and HLA in healthy donors. Study-wide results and limits: Sequencing likely produced, as an artifact, a cluster of highly shared sequence variants. Donors were assumed by presence/absence analyses to have roughly uniform sequencing depth. In a later analysis, CMV-associated beta chains were mostly HLA-associated, it appeared.

This CDR3 has 14 amino acids. Deletions cut 0 bases from V and 4 bases from J, with 10 bases between. Germline CDR1 reads SGHNT; CDR2 reads YYREEE (reference sequence). This clone was picked up a small number of times. As yet, its antigen is unknown. With 60 Vbeta and 13 Jbeta primers, the PCR was carried out. This table comes from immunoSEQ multiplex PCR, and its TCRdb copy is limited to in-frame clones, with some not included. The data show approximately 100,000 clones, with around 85% seen just once and around 7% held by the top ten. The TCR sequence derives from a middle-aged man in good health and CMV-seropositive. The V gene is TRBV5-4, the J gene TRBJ1-1, with a tentative D call TRBD1 (5 bases). Sequencing was carried out using PBMCs. The CDR3 reads CASSLVGGVTEAFF. The CDR3 DNA is TGTGCCAGCAGCTTGGTGGGGGGAGTCACTGAAGCTTTCTTT. The entire variable domain, with the rest obtained from reference TRBV5-4 and TRBJ1-1, is as follows: ETGVTQSPTHLIKTRGQQVTLRCSSQSGHNTVSWYQQALGQGPQFIFQYYREEENGRGNFPPRFSGLQFPNYSSELNVNALELDDSALYLCASSLVGGVTEAFFGQGTRLTVV.